This T cell receptor (beta chain) came from a study of shared clonotypes between healthy human individuals. Study-level points and caveats: Tissues were not sampled, only blood, and their repertoires likely differ.

Genomic DNA belonging to each subset was distributed in equal measure over several immunoSEQ plates. Original handling: Filtering differed since immunoSEQ provided only junctions, with no quality scores. The table came from immunoSEQ multiplex PCR; TCRdb's copy has only in-frame clones and leaves some out. V and J calls and clone size are given by that table; D and trimming were obtained from the DNA. Of roughly 2.2 million clones listed, approximately 93% were seen once; the top ten hold 0.35% to 0.45%. V lost 3 bases to trimming and J lost 6 bases, with 9 bases between them. Germline V gene sequence: CDR1 MNHEY, CDR2 SMNVEV (reference sequence). The CDR3 totals 13 residues. As regards this clone: What it recognizes is unknown. Other DNA sequences within the sample encode an identical CDR3.

The sample taken for sequencing was naive CD4+ T cells from PBMCs. This sample's subset: CD45RA+ positively selected. The V call is TRBV27, the J call TRBJ2-1; D possibly corresponds to TRBD2 (5 bases). The sequence was collected from a man between 18 and 29 years old in good health. Some clones in this sample may be carry-over from other donors' samples. The CDR3 loop reads CASSLNRGNEQFF. DNA of the CDR3: TGTGCCAGCAGTTTGAACCGGGGCAATGAGCAGTTCTTC.